One T cell receptor (beta chain) is described in this entry. The V gene's germline CDR1 is ENHRY and CDR2 SYGVKD. The CDR3 has 12 amino acids. Deletions cut 10 bases from V and 3 bases from J, with 12 bases between. Random hexamers were used to reverse transcribe the RNA input (about 0.5 to 1 ug). Via MiXCR, TCRdb re-called the immunoSEQ multiplex PCR reads, giving one row per CDR3 protein. The sample yields around 170,000 distinct CDR3 sequences, nearly 97% seen once. The record originates from a study of CD8 T cells in Susac syndrome. The receptor was isolated from a human donor with Susac syndrome. Sequences were obtained from CD4+ T cells from PBMCs. This chain connects TRBV10-3 to TRBJ1-1; D unresolved. CDR3: CATQTGDTEAFF. The DNA of the CDR3 is TGTGCCACCCAGACCGGTGACACTGAAGCTTTCTTT.